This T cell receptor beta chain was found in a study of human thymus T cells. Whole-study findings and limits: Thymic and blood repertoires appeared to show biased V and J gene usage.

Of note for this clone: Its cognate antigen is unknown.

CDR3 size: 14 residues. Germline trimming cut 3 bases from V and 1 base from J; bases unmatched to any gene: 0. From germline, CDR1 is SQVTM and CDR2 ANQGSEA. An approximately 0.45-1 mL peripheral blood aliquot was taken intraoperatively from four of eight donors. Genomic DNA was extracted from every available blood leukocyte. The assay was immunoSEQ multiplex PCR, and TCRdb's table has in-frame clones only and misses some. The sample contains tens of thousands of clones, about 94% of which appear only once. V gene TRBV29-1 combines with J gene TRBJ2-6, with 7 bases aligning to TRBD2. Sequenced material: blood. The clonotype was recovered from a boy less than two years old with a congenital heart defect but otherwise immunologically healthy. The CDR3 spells CSVEGGSGANVLTF. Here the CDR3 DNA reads TGCAGCGTTGAGGGGGGGTCTGGGGCCAACGTCCTGACTTTC.